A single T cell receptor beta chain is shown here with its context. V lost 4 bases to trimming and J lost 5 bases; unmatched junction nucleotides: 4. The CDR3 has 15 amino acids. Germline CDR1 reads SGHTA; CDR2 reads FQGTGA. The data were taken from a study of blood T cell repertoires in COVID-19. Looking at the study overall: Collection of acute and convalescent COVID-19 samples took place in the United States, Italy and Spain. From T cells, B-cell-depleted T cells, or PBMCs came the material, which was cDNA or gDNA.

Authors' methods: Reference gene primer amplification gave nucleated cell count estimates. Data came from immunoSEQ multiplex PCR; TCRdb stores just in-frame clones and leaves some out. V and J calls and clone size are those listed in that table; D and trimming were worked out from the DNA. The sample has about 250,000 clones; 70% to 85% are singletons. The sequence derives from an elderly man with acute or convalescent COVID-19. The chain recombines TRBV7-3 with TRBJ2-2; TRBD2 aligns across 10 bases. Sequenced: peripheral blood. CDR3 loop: CASSSSGRGTGELFF. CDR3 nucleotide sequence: TGTGCCAGCAGCTCCAGCGGGAGGGGGACCGGGGAGCTGTTTTTT.